This T cell receptor beta chain is drawn from a study of shared clonotypes between healthy human individuals. Sequencing was performed with immunoSEQ multiplex PCR; in TCRdb, only in-frame clones are kept and a portion is missing. The repertoire includes just over 2,000,000 clones, about 95% of them detected once, and more than 0.95% sits in the top ten. In the naive CD8 group, cells lacked CD45RO and were positively selected for CCR7, so terminally differentiated effector memory CD45RA+ cells were left out. CDR3 length: 17 amino acids. J gave up 2 bases and V 1 base, and 5 bases lay outside the gene matches. The germline CDR1 and CDR2 sequences are MDHEN and SYDVKM.

Material: naive CD8+ T cells sorted from blood. This sequence joins TRBV28 and TRBJ2-1, with TRBD2 matching over 10 bases. This TCR was sampled from a man aged 18 to 35 in good health. In nucleotides, the CDR3 is TGTGCCAGCAGTTTATTCCTAGCGGGAGTGACCTACAATGAGCAGTTCTTC. Translation: CASSLFLAGVTYNEQFF.